This T cell receptor beta chain came from a study of T cells in Graves' hyperthyroidism and ophthalmopathy (dated by TCRdb to about 2019). For the wider study: Peripheral blood samples were taken at the time of initial diagnosis, prior to any treatment. TCR V-J signatures able to tell the groups apart were searched for in a discovery cohort of around 95 patients, of whom roughly 42 had Graves' ophthalmopathy and more than 55 had stable Graves' hyperthyroidism. An independent validation cohort of about 19 hyperthyroidism patients and about 16 patients who later progressed to ophthalmopathy tested prospective prediction of ophthalmopathy. The roughly 100 discovery patients were randomly divided into training and test sets at a 7:3 ratio. In roughly six Graves' hyperthyroidism patients, the study also compared T-cell repertoires from thyroid tissue with T-cell repertoires from blood. After blood sampling, hyperthyroidism patients were treated with methimazole at a starting dose of 30 mg daily, and ophthalmopathy patients were treated with high-dose intravenous methylprednisolone. According to the paper, TCR Vbeta CDR3 sequencing was carried out on 135 peripheral blood samples, which came from over 40 ophthalmopathy, around 74 hyperthyroidism and roughly 17 progressor patients.

To note about this clonotype: This clone's antigen is unknown. Base qualities are missing; no much larger clone stands one base away.

TCR beta CDR3 regions were amplified from RNA transcripts. For the first round of RT-PCR on the TCR CDR3, the HTBI primer set was used together with the Qiagen OneStep RT-PCR kit. The libraries were constructed in a second round of multiplex PCR and then size-selected and purified. Libraries were sequenced paired-end with 100 bp reads on an Illumina HiSeq2000. The authors processed their data as follows. SOAPnuke was used to process the raw data, throwing out any read that contained adapters or uncalled bases, had a mean Phred below 15, or lacked an exact constant-primer or identifier match. High-quality paired reads were merged using COPE v1.2.5, and each unique nucleotide sequence was defined as a clonotype. Clonotypes were aligned to IMGT TRBV, TRBD and TRBJ reference segments using MiTCR v1.1. Analysis was restricted to V-J combinations with a frequency above 0.0001, which covered roughly 99% of repertoires. A TCS score was defined as the ratio of F50 (clonal expansion) to E x V (chaos), with BLOSUM62-based TCRdist applied between CDR3 peptides within each V-J. Welch's t-statistics and random forest reduced around 510 V-J features to some 14, which were used in a naive Bayes classifier (R e1071). The public reads were quality trimmed at Q25 with fastp and then assembled into clones with MiXCR by TCRdb, keeping productive beta chains. Under each unique CDR3 protein, matching rows form one entry showing the most common genes and DNA. The V and J calls reflect TCRdb's pipeline rather than the authors' work. The sample data list a few hundred thousand distinct CDR3 sequences, and about 20% of these were observed just once. Of the sample, around 54% is held by the ten largest clones.

Ophthalmopathy patients had moderately to severely active disease, Clinical Activity Score of at least 3, NOSPECS grade of at least 4, and duration under 3 months. Any patient with an uncontrolled infection, another autoimmune disease, pregnancy or lactation was excluded. Diagnoses were established on the basis of clinical symptoms, serum thyroxine and TRAb, thyroid ultrasound, and orbital computed tomography. PBMCs were isolated from about 10 ml of fresh peripheral blood by Ficoll-Paque density gradient centrifugation. Total RNA was extracted using Trizol reagent, and RNA quality was assessed on an Agilent 2100 Bioanalyzer. Study-wide conclusions, independent of this receptor: During validation, the model predicted progression to ophthalmopathy a median of around 6 months ahead of onset, with approximately 71% sensitivity and around 72% specificity. In cross-validation, a model built on a 13 V-J signature told ophthalmopathy apart from stable hyperthyroidism with about 90% sensitivity and about 81% specificity, and in testing the same model reached 80%/75%. Sample size was not statistically predetermined, and investigators were not blinded to group allocation. Blood samples also contained most of the expanded thyroid clonotypes (frequency above 0.001), which suggests that blood repertoires may reflect thyroid immune responses.

V drops 3 bases and J drops 1 base, leaving 9 bases in between. CDR1 MGHDK and CDR2 SYGVNS are derived from the germline V gene. Including cysteine and phenylalanine, the CDR3 has 14 amino acids. CDR3 DNA is the only sequence kept; it has 42 bases, read in frame from the first base. The sample was blood. The sequence derives from a woman in her seventies with Graves' ophthalmopathy. Rearrangement joined TRBV25-1 to TRBJ1-1, and possibly TRBD1, on 5 matching bases. The nucleotide sequence reads as follows: TGTGCCAGCAGTGACACCGGACAGAACACTGAAGCTTTCTTT. This translates into CASSDTGQNTEAFF.